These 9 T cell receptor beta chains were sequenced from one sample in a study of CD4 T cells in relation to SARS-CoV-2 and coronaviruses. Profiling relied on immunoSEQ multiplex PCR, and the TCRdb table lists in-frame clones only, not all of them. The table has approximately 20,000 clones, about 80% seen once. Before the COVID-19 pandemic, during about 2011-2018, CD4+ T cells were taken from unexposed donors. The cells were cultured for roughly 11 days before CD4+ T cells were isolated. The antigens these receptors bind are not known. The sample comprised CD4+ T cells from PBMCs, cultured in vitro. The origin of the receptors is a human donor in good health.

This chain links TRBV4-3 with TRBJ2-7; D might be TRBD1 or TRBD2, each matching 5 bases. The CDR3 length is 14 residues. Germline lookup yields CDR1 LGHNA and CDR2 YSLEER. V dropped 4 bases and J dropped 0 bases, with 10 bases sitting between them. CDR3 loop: CASSPGTYSYEQYF. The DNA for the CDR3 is TGCGCCAGCAGCCCCGGGACCTACTCCTACGAGCAGTACTTC.

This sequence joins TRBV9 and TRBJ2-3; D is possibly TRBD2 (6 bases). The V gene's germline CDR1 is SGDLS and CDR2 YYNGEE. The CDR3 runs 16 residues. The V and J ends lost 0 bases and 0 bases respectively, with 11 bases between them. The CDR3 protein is CASSVASGGSTDTQYF. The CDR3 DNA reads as TGTGCCAGCAGCGTAGCTTCCGGGGGAAGCACAGATACGCAGTATTTT.

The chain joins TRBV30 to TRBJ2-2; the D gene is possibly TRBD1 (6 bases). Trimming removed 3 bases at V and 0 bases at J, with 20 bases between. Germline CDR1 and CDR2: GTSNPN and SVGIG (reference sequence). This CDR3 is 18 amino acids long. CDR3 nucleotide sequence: TGTGCCTGGAGGTACCCCCCAGGGGCCAAATCGAACACCGGGGAGCTGTTTTTT. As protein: CAWRYPPGAKSNTGELFF. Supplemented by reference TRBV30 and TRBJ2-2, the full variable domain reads SQTIHQWPATLVQPVGSPLSLECTVEGTSNPNLYWYRQAAGRGLQLLFYSVGIGQISSEVPQNLSASRPQDRQFILSSKKLLLSDSGFYLCAWRYPPGAKSNTGELFFGEGSRLTVL.

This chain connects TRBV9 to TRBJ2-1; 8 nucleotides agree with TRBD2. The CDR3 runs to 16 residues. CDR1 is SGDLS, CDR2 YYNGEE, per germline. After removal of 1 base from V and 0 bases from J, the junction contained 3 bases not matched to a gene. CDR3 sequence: CASSVSSGVSYNEQFF. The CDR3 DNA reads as TGTGCCAGCAGCGTAAGTAGCGGGGTCTCCTACAATGAGCAGTTCTTC.

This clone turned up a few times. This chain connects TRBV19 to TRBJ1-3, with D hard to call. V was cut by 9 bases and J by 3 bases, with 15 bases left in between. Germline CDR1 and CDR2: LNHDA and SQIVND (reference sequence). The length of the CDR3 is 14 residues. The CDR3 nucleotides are TGTGCCAGCTCGTGGAGGGAGGGTGGAAACACCATATATTTT. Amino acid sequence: CASSWREGGNTIYF.

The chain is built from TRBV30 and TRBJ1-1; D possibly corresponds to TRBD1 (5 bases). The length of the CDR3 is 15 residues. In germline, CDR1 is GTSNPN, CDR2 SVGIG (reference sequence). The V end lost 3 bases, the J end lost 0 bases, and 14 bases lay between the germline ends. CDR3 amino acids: CAWRAGRTVNTEAFF. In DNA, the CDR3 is TGTGCCTGGAGGGCAGGGCGGACCGTGAACACTGAAGCTTTCTTT.

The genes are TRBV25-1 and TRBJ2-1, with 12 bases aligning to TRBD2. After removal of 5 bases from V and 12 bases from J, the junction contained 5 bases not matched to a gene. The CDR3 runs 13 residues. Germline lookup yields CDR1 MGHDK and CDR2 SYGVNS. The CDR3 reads CASSPSGRVRQFF. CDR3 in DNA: TGTGCCAGCAGTCCTAGCGGGAGGGTCCGGCAGTTCTTC. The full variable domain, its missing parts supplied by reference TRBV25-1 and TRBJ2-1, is EADIYQTPRYLVIGTGKKITLECSQTMGHDKMYWYQQDPGMELHLIHYSYGVNSTEKGDLSSESTVSRIRTEHFPLTLESARPSHTSQYLCASSPSGRVRQFFGPGTRLTVL.

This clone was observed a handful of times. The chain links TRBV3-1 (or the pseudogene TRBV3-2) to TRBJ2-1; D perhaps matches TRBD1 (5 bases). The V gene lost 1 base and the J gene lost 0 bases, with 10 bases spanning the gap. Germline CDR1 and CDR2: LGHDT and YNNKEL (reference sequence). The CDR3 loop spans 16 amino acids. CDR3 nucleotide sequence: TGTGCCAGCAGCCAAGGGACACGCCGCTCCTACAATGAGCAGTTCTTC. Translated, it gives CASSQGTRRSYNEQFF.

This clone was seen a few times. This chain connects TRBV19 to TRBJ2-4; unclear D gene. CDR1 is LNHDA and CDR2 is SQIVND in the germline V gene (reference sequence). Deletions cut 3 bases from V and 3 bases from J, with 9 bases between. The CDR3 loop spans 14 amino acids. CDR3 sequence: CASSIPRVKNIQYF. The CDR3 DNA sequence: TGTGCCAGTAGTATTCCTCGGGTCAAAAACATTCAGTACTTC.